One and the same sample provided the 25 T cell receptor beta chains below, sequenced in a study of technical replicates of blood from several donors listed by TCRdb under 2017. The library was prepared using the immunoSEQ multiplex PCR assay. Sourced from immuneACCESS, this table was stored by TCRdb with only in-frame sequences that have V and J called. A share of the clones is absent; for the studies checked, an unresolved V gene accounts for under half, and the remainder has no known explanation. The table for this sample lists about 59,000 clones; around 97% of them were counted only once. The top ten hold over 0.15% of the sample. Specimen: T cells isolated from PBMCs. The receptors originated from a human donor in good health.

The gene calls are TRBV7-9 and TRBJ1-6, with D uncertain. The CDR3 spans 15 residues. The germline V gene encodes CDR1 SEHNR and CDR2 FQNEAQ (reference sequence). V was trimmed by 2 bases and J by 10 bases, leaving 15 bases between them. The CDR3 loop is CASSLTRGSNSPLHF. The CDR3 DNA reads TGTGCCAGCAGCTTAACTCGGGGATCGAACTCACCCCTCCACTTT.

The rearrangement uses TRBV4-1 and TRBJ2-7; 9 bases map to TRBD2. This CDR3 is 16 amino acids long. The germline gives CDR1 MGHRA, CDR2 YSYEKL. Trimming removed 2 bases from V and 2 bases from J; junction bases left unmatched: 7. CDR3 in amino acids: CASSQSTRTSAYEQYF. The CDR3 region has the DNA TGCGCCAGCAGCCAATCAACTCGGACTAGCGCCTACGAGCAGTACTTC.

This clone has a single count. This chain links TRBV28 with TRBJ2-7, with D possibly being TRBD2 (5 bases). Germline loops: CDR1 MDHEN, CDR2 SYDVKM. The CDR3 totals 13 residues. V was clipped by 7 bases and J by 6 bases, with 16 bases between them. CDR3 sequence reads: CASTIHVEGEQYF. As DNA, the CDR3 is TGTGCCAGCACCATCCATGTCGAGGGCGAGCAGTACTTC.

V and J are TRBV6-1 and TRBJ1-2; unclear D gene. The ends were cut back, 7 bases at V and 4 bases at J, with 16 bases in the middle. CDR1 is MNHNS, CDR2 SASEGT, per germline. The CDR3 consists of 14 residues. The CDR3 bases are TGTGCCAGCACCCCCGAGACTAAGGGCTATGGCTACACCTTC. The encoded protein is CASTPETKGYGYTF.

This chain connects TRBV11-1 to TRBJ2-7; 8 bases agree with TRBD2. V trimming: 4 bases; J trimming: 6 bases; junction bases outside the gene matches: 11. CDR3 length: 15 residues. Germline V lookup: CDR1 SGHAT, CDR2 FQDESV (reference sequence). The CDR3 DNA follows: TGTGCCAGCAGCTCCCGGGGGGGAGGCCTCCGCGAGCAGTACTTC. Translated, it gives CASSSRGGGLREQYF. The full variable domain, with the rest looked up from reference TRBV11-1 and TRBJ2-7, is EAEVAQSPRYKITEKSQAVAFWCDPISGHATLYWYRQILGQGPELLVQFQDESVVDDSQLPKDRFSAERLKGVDSTLKIQPAELGDSAMYLCASSSRGGGLREQYFGPGTRLTVT.

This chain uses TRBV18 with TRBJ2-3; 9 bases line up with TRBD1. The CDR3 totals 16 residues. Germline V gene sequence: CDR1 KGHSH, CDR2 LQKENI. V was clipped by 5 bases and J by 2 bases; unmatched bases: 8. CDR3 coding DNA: TGTGCCAGCTCAGTGACCGGGACAGGGATCACAGATACGCAGTATTTT. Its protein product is CASSVTGTGITDTQYF.

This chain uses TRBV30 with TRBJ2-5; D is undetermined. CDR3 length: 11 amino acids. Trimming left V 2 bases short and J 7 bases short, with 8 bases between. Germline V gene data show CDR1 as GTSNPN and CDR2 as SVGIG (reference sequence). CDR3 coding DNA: TGTGCCTGGAGTTTTCTCGGGACCCAGTACTTC. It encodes CAWSFLGTQYF.

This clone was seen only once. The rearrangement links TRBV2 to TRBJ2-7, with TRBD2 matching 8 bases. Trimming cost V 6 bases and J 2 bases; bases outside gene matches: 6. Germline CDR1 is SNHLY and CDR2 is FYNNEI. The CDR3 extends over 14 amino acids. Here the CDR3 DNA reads TGTGCCAGCAGGCCACTAGCGGCCACCTACGAGCAGTACTTC. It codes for CASRPLAATYEQYF.

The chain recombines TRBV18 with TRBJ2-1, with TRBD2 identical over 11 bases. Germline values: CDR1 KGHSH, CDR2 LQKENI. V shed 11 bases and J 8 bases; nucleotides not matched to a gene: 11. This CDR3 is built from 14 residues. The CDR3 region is CASYSGRAADEQFF. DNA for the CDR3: TGTGCCTCTTATAGCGGGAGGGCCGCGGATGAGCAGTTCTTC.

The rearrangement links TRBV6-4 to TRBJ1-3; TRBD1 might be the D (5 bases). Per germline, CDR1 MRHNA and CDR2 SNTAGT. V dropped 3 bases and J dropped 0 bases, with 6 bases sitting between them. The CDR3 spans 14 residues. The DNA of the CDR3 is TGTGCCAGCAGTGAGGGGCACTCTGGAAACACCATATATTTT. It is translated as CASSEGHSGNTIYF.

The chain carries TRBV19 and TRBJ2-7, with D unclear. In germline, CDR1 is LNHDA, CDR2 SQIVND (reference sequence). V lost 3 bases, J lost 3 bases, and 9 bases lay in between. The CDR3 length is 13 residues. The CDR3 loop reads CASSIKRSYEQYF. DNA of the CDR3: TGTGCCAGTAGTATCAAACGGAGCTACGAGCAGTACTTC.

In nucleotides, the CDR3 is TGTGCCAGCAGCTTATCTTCGTCAGGCTATGGCTACACCTTC. It is translated as CASSLSSSGYGYTF. The gene calls are TRBV7-9 and TRBJ1-2; D is ambiguous. Deletions cut 2 bases from V and 4 bases from J, with 11 bases between. The CDR3 runs 14 residues. Germline lookup yields CDR1 SEHNR and CDR2 FQNEAQ (reference sequence).

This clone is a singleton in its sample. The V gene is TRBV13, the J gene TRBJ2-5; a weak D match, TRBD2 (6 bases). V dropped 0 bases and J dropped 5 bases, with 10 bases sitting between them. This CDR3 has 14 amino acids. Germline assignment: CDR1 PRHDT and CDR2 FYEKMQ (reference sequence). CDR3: CASSLGGGRETQYF. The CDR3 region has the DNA TGTGCCAGCAGCTTAGGCGGGGGTAGGGAGACCCAGTACTTC.

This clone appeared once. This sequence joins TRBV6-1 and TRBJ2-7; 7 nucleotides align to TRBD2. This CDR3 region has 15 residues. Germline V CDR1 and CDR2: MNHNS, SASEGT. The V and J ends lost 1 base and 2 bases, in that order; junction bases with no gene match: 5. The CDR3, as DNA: TGTGCCAGCAGTGAAGTTCCCGGGAGGCCCTACGAGCAGTACTTC. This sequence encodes CASSEVPGRPYEQYF.

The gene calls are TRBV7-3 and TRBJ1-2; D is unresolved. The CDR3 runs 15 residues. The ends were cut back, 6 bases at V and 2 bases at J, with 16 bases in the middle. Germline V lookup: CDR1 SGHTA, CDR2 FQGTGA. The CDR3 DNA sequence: TGTGCCAGCAGTCCAGGACTTCATGGGAACTATGGCTACACCTTC. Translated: CASSPGLHGNYGYTF. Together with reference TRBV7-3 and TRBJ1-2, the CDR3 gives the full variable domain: GAGVSQTPSNKVTEKGKYVELRCDPISGHTALYWYRQSLGQGPEFLIYFQGTGAADDSGLPNDRFFAVRPEGSVSTLKIQRTERGDSAVYLCASSPGLHGNYGYTFGSGTRLTVV.

This CDR3 reads CASSFGTPSYEQYF. In nucleotides, the CDR3 is TGTGCCAGCAGCTTCGGGACACCCTCCTACGAGCAGTACTTC. The chain joins TRBV7-9 to TRBJ2-7, with D perhaps TRBD1 (6 bases). Germline CDR1 and CDR2: SEHNR and FQNEAQ (reference sequence). V gave up 3 bases and J gave up 0 bases, with 9 bases separating them. This CDR3 has 14 amino acids.

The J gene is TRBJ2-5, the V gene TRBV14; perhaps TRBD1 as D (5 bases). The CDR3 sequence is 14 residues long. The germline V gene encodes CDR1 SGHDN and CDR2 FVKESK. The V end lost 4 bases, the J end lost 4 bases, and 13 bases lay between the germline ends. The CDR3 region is CASSPSRVAETQYF. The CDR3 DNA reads TGTGCCAGCAGCCCCTCCAGGGTGGCAGAGACCCAGTACTTC.

The CDR3 protein is CASTPTTGRYGYTF. Here the CDR3 DNA reads TGTGCCAGCACCCCCACGACAGGGCGGTATGGCTACACCTTC. The chain is built from TRBV2 and TRBJ1-2; TRBD1 matches at 7 bases. The ends lost 7 bases at V and 5 bases at J; junction bases unmatched: 10. The CDR3 is made up of 14 amino acids. Germline CDR1 is SNHLY and CDR2 is FYNNEI.

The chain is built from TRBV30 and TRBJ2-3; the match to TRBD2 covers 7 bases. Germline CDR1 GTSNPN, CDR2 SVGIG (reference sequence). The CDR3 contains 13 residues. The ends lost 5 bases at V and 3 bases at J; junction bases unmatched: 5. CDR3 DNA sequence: TGTGCCTGGTTAGGGAGGGCGACAGATACGCAGTATTTT. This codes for CAWLGRATDTQYF.

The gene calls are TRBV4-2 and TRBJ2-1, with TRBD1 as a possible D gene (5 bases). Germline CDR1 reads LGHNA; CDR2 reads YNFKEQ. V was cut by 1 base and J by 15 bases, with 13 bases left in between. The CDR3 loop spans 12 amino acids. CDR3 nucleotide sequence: TGTGCCAGCAGCCAAGGAAGGGGTAGTTGGTTCTTC. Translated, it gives CASSQGRGSWFF.

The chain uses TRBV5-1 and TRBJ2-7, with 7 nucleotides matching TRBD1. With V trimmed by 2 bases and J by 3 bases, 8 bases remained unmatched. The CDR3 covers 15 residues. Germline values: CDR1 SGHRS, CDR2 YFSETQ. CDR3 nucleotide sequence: TGCGCCAGCAGCTTACAGGGGCCCTTCCGCTACGAGCAGTACTTC. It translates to CASSLQGPFRYEQYF.

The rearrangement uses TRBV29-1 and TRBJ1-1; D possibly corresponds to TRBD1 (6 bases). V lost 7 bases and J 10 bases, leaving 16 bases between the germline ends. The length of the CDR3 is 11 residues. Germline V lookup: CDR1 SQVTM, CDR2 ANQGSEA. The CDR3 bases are TGCAGCGCGGGGGGCTCCCGATTAGCTTTCTTT. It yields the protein CSAGGSRLAFF.

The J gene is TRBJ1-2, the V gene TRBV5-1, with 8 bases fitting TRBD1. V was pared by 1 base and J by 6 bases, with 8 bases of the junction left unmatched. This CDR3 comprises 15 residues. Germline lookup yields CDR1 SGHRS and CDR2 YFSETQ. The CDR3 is CASSLYDRGVNGYTF. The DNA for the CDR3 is TGCGCCAGCAGCTTGTACGACAGGGGCGTCAATGGCTACACCTTC. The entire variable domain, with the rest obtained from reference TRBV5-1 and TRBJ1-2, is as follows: KAGVTQTPRYLIKTRGQQVTLSCSPISGHRSVSWYQQTPGQGLQFLFEYFSETQRNKGNFPGRFSGRQFSNSRSEMNVSTLELGDSALYLCASSLYDRGVNGYTFGSGTRLTVV.

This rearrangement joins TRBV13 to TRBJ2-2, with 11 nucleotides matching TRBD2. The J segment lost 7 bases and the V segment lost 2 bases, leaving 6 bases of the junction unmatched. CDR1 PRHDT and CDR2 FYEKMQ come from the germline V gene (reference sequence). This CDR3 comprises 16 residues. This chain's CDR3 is CASSLRLAGGLGELFF. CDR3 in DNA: TGTGCCAGCAGCTTAAGGCTAGCGGGAGGCCTCGGGGAGCTGTTTTTT. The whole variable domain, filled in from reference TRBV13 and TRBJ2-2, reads AAGVIQSPRHLIKEKRETATLKCYPIPRHDTVYWYQQGPGQDPQFLISFYEKMQSDKGSIPDRFSAQQFSDYHSELNMSSLELGDSALYFCASSLRLAGGLGELFFGEGSRLTVL.

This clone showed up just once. CDR3 coding DNA: TGCGCCAGCAGCTTGAGAGGGGTACAGGGGGTGGATTCACCCCTCCACTTT. Translated, it gives CASSLRGVQGVDSPLHF. This chain uses TRBV5-1 with TRBJ1-6, with TRBD1 matching 8 bases. Germline CDR1 SGHRS, CDR2 YFSETQ. V lost 1 base and J lost 8; bases outside the gene matches: 11. The CDR3 contains 17 residues.